This T cell receptor beta chain appears in the sequencing data of a study of spatial heterogeneity in lung cancer. In its sample, this clonotype was seen many times. Time point reported: sample taken at primary tumor resection. TCRdb processed the 5' RACE reads anew with MiXCR; each CDR3 protein has one entry. The sample includes 35,000 to 45,000 distinct CDR3 sequences, less than 6.5% of them seen just once. The V gene's germline CDR1 is SGHAT and CDR2 FQNNGV. V lost 5 bases and J 4 bases, leaving 20 bases between the germline ends. The CDR3 is 16 amino acids. This clonotype was obtained from a female donor with early-stage non-small cell lung cancer. Source: PBMCs, taken at surgery. The chain couples TRBV11-2 to TRBJ2-5; D is possibly TRBD1 or TRBD2 (6 bases each). The CDR3 region is CASSPLMGGQSETQYF. The CDR3, as DNA: TGTGCCAGCAGCCCCTTAATGGGGGGCCAGTCAGAGACCCAGTACTTC.